A single sample is the source of the 22 T cell receptor beta chains below, sequenced in a study of blood T cells in healthy people across ages. Sample-barcoded 5' priming and a J-beta primer mix drove a second PCR of about 7 to 12 cycles. MiXCR was run by TCRdb on the 5' RACE reads, yielding one entry per CDR3 protein. The sample has about 800,000 distinct CDR3 sequences, 20% to 25% seen once. This sample also belongs to another study, concerning T cells of mothers and their children.

Sequenced: blood. Receptor source: a boy aged 10-17 years in good health.

This sequence joins TRBV6-5 and TRBJ2-3; D is undetermined. Trimming left V 0 bases short and J 3 bases short, with 16 bases between. The CDR3 has 17 residues. Germline V gene lookup returns CDR1 MNHEY and CDR2 SVGAGI. The CDR3 sequence: CASSYSSVESPTDTQYF. CDR3 bases: TGTGCCAGCAGTTACTCCTCCGTGGAGTCACCTACAGATACGCAGTATTTT.

In its sample, this clonotype was seen once. The chain employs TRBV25-1 and TRBJ2-1; 10 nucleotides match TRBD1. The CDR3 is 16 residues long. CDR1 is MGHDK and CDR2 is SYGVNS in the germline V gene. V lost 11 bases and J lost 6; bases outside the gene matches: 16. CDR3 coding DNA: TGTGCCGGGGGGACAGGGGAAATTTGGTGGGTCAATGAGCAGTTCTTC. Translating it yields CAGGTGEIWWVNEQFF.

CDR3 sequence (DNA): TGTGCCAGCAGCTTACGGGACAGCTTTCCAGATACGCAGTATTTT. Translating it yields CASSLRDSFPDTQYF. The chain couples TRBV7-8 to TRBJ2-3, with TRBD1 matching over 7 bases. Germline CDR1 reads SGHVS; CDR2 reads FQNEAQ. The CDR3 totals 15 residues. With V trimmed by 2 bases and J by 4 bases, 6 bases remained unmatched. Supplemented by reference TRBV7-8 and TRBJ2-3, the full variable domain reads GAGVSQSPRYKVAKRGQDVALRCDPISGHVSLFWYQQALGQGPEFLTYFQNEAQLDKSGLPSDRFFAERPEGSVSTLKIQRTQQEDSAVYLCASSLRDSFPDTQYFGPGTRLTVL.

The chain links TRBV7-2 to TRBJ2-6, with D uncertain. The CDR3 extends over 16 amino acids. Germline values: CDR1 SGHTA, CDR2 FQGNSA. Between the trimmed V and J ends, which lost 5 bases and 4 bases, there was a span of 15 bases. CDR3 residues: CASSPRLSTGANVLTF. Here the CDR3 DNA reads TGTGCCAGCAGCCCCCGTCTTTCTACAGGGGCCAACGTCCTGACTTTC.

V gene TRBV7-9 combines with J gene TRBJ1-2; D is unclear. The CDR3 is made up of 12 amino acids. CDR1 and CDR2 from the germline V gene are SEHNR and FQNEAQ (reference sequence). V gave up 4 bases and J gave up 10 bases, with 13 bases separating them. The CDR3 is CASSWGGTNYTF. CDR3 bases: TGTGCCAGCAGCTGGGGAGGAACTAACTACACCTTC.

To note about this clonotype: A much larger clone differs from this one at a single base, so this may be a read error. V is TRBV27 and J is TRBJ2-3; D not resolved. CDR1 and CDR2 from the germline V gene are MNHEY and SMNVEV (reference sequence). The length of the CDR3 is 13 residues. Trimming cost V 4 bases and J 9 bases, with 14 bases left between them. CDR3 nucleotide sequence: TGTGCCAGCAGTTCCCAAGATGCGGAAACGCAGTATTTT. It translates to CASSSQDAETQYF.

This clonotype has a count of ten or more. The chain couples TRBV4-3 to TRBJ2-1; D possibly corresponds to TRBD2 (6 bases). The CDR3 has 13 amino acids. Trimming removed 1 base from V and 7 bases from J, with 8 bases in between. Germline CDR1 is LGHNA and CDR2 is YSLEER. The CDR3 coding sequence is TGCGCCAGCAGCCAAGGTGCGGGGAATGAGCAGTTCTTC. This translates into CASSQGAGNEQFF.

This clonotype was seen a handful of times. The chain joins TRBV4-3 to TRBJ1-2; possible D gene TRBD1, 6 bases. The length of the CDR3 is 15 residues. The germline V and J ends were trimmed by 0 bases and 0 bases, with 8 bases remaining between them. The germline V gene encodes CDR1 LGHNA and CDR2 YSLEER. CDR3 bases: TGCGCCAGCAGCCAAGAACAGGGAGCTAACTATGGCTACACCTTC. It is translated as CASSQEQGANYGYTF.

V is TRBV29-1 and J is TRBJ2-1; D remains unclear. The CDR3 contains 16 residues. The V gene lost 7 bases and the J gene lost 0 bases, with 19 bases spanning the gap. Germline V lookup: CDR1 SQVTM, CDR2 ANQGSEA. The CDR3 loop is CSAKSPQPHSYNEQFF. The CDR3 bases are TGCAGCGCCAAGAGTCCCCAGCCCCACTCCTACAATGAGCAGTTCTTC.

The chain has TRBV20-1 and TRBJ2-1; perhaps TRBD1 as D (5 bases). The CDR3 runs to 15 residues. CDR1 is DFQATT and CDR2 is SNEGSKA in the germline V gene (reference sequence). The V gene lost 0 bases and the J gene lost 5 bases, with 14 bases spanning the gap. The CDR3 loop is CSARDPRTPNNEQFF. CDR3 DNA: TGCAGTGCTAGAGATCCCCGGACACCTAACAATGAGCAGTTCTTC.

The rearrangement uses TRBV29-1 and TRBJ1-2, with 9 bases that match TRBD1. Trimming removed 6 bases from V and 5 bases from J; junction bases left unmatched: 4. Germline loops: CDR1 SQVTM, CDR2 ANQGSEA. The CDR3 length is 12 residues. For the CDR3, the DNA is TGCAGCGTCTGGACAGGGGTATATGGCTACACCTTC. Amino acids: CSVWTGVYGYTF.

The rearrangement links TRBV12-3 or TRBV12-4 to TRBJ1-1, with TRBD1 as a possible D gene (5 bases). Between the trimmed V and J ends, which lost 7 bases and 3 bases, there was a span of 15 bases. This CDR3 has 14 amino acids. CDR3 sequence: CASTVRIGDTEAFF. CDR3 DNA: TGTGCCAGCACTGTCCGCATAGGGGACACTGAAGCTTTCTTT.

A few counts support this clonotype. The chain joins TRBV7-6 to TRBJ1-4; 10 bases are shared with TRBD1. CDR3 length equals 14 residues. J lost 7 bases, V lost 5 bases, and 4 bases had no gene match. Germline loops: CDR1 SGHVS, CDR2 FNYEAQ. CDR3 nucleotides: TGTGCCAGCAGCGAGAGACAGGGGGCTGAAAAACTGTTTTTT. It specifies CASSERQGAEKLFF.

The chain uses TRBV7-6 and TRBJ1-3, with 11 bases lining up with TRBD1. This CDR3 is 16 amino acids long. Unmatched junction bases numbered 2, after V lost 4 bases and J lost 0 bases. Germline V CDR1 and CDR2: SGHVS, FNYEAQ. The CDR3 loop reads CASSSGQGVSGNTIYF. In DNA form, the CDR3 reads TGTGCCAGCAGCTCGGGACAGGGGGTCTCTGGAAACACCATATATTTT.

This clonotype was found a few times. The junction shows a germline mismatch at one end, possibly a read error. The chain employs TRBV7-8 and TRBJ2-7; perhaps D is TRBD1 or TRBD2 (5 bases each). Per the germline V gene, CDR1 is SGHVS and CDR2 is FQNEAQ. The CDR3 is made up of 14 amino acids. CDR3 loop: CAGSPTGTVYEQYF. The CDR3 DNA sequence: TGTGCCGGCAGCCCTACCGGGACGGTCTACGAGCAGTACTTC. Supplemented by reference TRBV7-8 and TRBJ2-7, the full variable domain reads GAGVSQSPRYKVAKRGQDVALRCDPISGHVSLFWYQQALGQGPEFLTYFQNEAQLDKSGLPSDRFFAERPEGSVSTLKIQRTQQEDSAVYLCAGSPTGTVYEQYFGPGTRLTVT.

This chain uses TRBV29-1 with TRBJ2-5, with TRBD2 matching 10 bases. The J call may be wrong; the DNA end is better matched by TRBJ2-7. Germline-derived CDR1 and CDR2 are SQVTM and ANQGSEA. The CDR3 is 13 amino acids. CDR3 coding DNA: TGCAGCGTTGAACCGCTAGCGGGAGACGAGCAGTACTTC. Encoded protein: CSVEPLAGDEQYF.

This chain connects TRBV15 to TRBJ2-1; 9 nucleotides match TRBD1. CDR1 and CDR2 from the germline V gene are LNHNV and YYDKDF (reference sequence). The CDR3 length is 16 residues. The J segment lost 3 bases and the V segment lost 5 bases, leaving 8 bases of the junction unmatched. The CDR3 nucleotides are TGTGCCACCAGCGCTCTGGACAGGGGAGGCTACAATGAGCAGTTCTTC. Its protein product is CATSALDRGGYNEQFF. Full variable domain (outside the CDR3, taken from reference TRBV15 and TRBJ2-1): DAMVIQNPRYQVTQFGKPVTLSCSQTLNHNVMYWYQQKSSQAPKLLFHYYDKDFNNEADTPDNFQSRRPNTSFCFLDIRSPGLGDTAMYLCATSALDRGGYNEQFFGPGTRLTVL.

The chain combines TRBV29-1 with TRBJ2-5, with 8 bases that match TRBD2. The CDR3 consists of 13 residues. V dropped 6 bases and J dropped 5; count of bases not matched to a gene: 8. Germline V gene sequence: CDR1 SQVTM, CDR2 ANQGSEA. This chain's CDR3 is CSVGRTGGETQYF. CDR3 in DNA: TGCAGCGTCGGAAGGACGGGGGGGGAGACCCAGTACTTC.

The chain employs TRBV29-1 and TRBJ2-5; D possibly corresponds to TRBD2 (6 bases). The CDR3 spans 14 residues. CDR1 SQVTM and CDR2 ANQGSEA come from the germline V gene. Trimming removed 5 bases from V and 4 bases from J, with 17 bases in between. The CDR3 sequence is CSVPGRGTGETQYF. In nucleotides, the CDR3 is TGCAGCGTTCCCGGACGGGGGACGGGAGAGACCCAGTACTTC.

The gene calls are TRBV11-3 and TRBJ2-1; tentative D call: TRBD1 (5 bases). V was pared by 0 bases and J by 4 bases, with 10 bases between. CDR1 is SGHNT and CDR2 is YENEEA in the germline V gene. This CDR3 spans 15 amino acids. CDR3 amino acids: CASSLEGQSYNEQFF. DNA of the CDR3: TGTGCCAGCAGCTTAGAGGGGCAGAGTTACAATGAGCAGTTCTTC.

This clonotype was counted only a few times. One base away lies a much larger clone, so this may be a sequencing read error. J is TRBJ2-3 and V is TRBV12-3 or TRBV12-4, with 7 bases identical to TRBD1. CDR3 length: 14 residues. J lost 2 bases, V lost 3 bases, and 2 bases had no gene match. The CDR3 DNA sequence: TGTGCCAGCAGTTTGGACAGGACCACAGATACGCAGTATTTT. This gives the protein CASSLDRTTDTQYF.

This clonotype has only a few counts. The chain has TRBV29-1 and TRBJ2-5; the match to TRBD2 covers 7 bases. This CDR3 has 18 amino acids. The V segment lost 0 bases and the J segment 1 base; nucleotides outside the gene matches: 14. The germline V gene has CDR1 SQVTM and CDR2 ANQGSEA. CDR3 residues: CSVEEVGIAGKSQETQYF. CDR3 DNA: TGCAGCGTTGAAGAAGTGGGAATAGCGGGCAAGTCCCAAGAGACCCAGTACTTC. Supplemented by reference TRBV29-1 and TRBJ2-5, the full variable domain reads SAVISQKPSRDICQRGTSLTIQCQVDSQVTMMFWYRQQPGQSLTLIATANQGSEATYESGFVIDKFPISRPNLTFSTLTVSNMSPEDSSIYLCSVEEVGIAGKSQETQYFGPGTRLLVL.